These 29 T cell receptor beta chains originate from one sample sequenced in a study of long-term antiretroviral therapy in people with HIV. Version v3.0 of the immunoSEQ assay ran at survey level. The protocol was immunoSEQ multiplex PCR, while the TCRdb copy is restricted to in-frame clones and leaves out a portion. The table lists around 20,000 clones, 60% to 85% of them singletons. This material consisted of unsorted PBMCs, taken at the start of antiretroviral therapy, before treatment. These receptors all come from a man younger than 35 with HIV.

V and J are TRBV11-1 and TRBJ2-2, with D possibly matching TRBD1 (6 bases). Germline assignment: CDR1 SGHAT and CDR2 FQDESV (reference sequence). This CDR3 spans 16 amino acids. V shed 5 bases and J shed 9 bases, with 22 bases lying between them. The CDR3 loop is CASSAALVRGSRELFF. As DNA, the CDR3 is TGTGCCAGCAGCGCGGCGCTTGTCAGGGGAAGTCGGGAGCTGTTTTTT.

The chain couples TRBV7-9 to TRBJ2-7; no firm D call. This CDR3 has 11 residues. V was trimmed by 5 bases and J by 7 bases, leaving 9 bases between them. The germline V gene has CDR1 SEHNR and CDR2 FQNEAQ (reference sequence). The CDR3 spells CASSREEEQYF. CDR3 DNA: TGTGCCAGCAGCAGGGAAGAGGAGCAGTACTTC. The entire variable domain, with the rest obtained from reference TRBV7-9 and TRBJ2-7, is as follows: DTGVSQNPRHKITKRGQNVTFRCDPISEHNRLYWYRQTLGQGPEFLTYFQNEAQLEKSRLLSDRFSAERPKGSFSTLEIQRTEQGDSAMYLCASSREEEQYFGPGTRLTVT.

V and J are TRBV19 and TRBJ2-7; D may be TRBD1 (6 bases). Deletions cut 9 bases from V and 1 base from J, with 13 bases between. This CDR3 region has 13 residues. The germline CDR1 and CDR2 sequences are LNHDA and SQIVND (reference sequence). CDR3 DNA: TGTGCCAGCGAGGACAGCTTATCCTACGAGCAGTACTTC. Its protein is CASEDSLSYEQYF.

This chain's CDR3 is CASSLVTNGIGYTDTQYF. For the CDR3, the DNA is TGTGCCAGCAGCTTAGTTACTAACGGGATCGGATACACAGATACGCAGTATTTT. The chain recombines TRBV7-2 with TRBJ2-3, with D tentatively TRBD2 (5 bases). The germline CDR1 and CDR2 sequences are SGHTA and FQGNSA. This CDR3 comprises 18 residues. Trimming stripped 1 base from V and 2 bases from J, with 19 bases between. Full variable domain (missing parts from reference TRBV7-2 and TRBJ2-3): GAGVSQSPSNKVTEKGKDVELRCDPISGHTALYWYRQSLGQGLEFLIYFQGNSAPDKSGLPSDRFSAERTGGSVSTLTIQRTQQEDSAVYLCASSLVTNGIGYTDTQYFGPGTRLTVL.

The chain joins TRBV7-6 to TRBJ2-5; D is perhaps TRBD1 (6 bases). The CDR3 sequence is 13 residues long. Between the trimmed V and J ends, which lost 5 bases and 2 bases, there was a span of 9 bases. CDR1 and CDR2 from the germline V gene are SGHVS and FNYEAQ. The CDR3 reads CASSRTVQETQYF. CDR3 coding DNA: TGTGCCAGCAGCCGGACAGTTCAAGAGACCCAGTACTTC.

This rearrangement joins TRBV28 to TRBJ2-1; D ambiguous. Germline-derived CDR1 and CDR2 are MDHEN and SYDVKM. Trimming pared 6 bases from V and 4 bases from J, leaving 16 bases between. The CDR3 length is 15 residues. The CDR3 is CASRTDGAIYNEQFF. The CDR3 coding sequence is TGTGCCAGCAGAACCGACGGTGCTATTTACAATGAGCAGTTCTTC. The full variable domain, with the rest looked up from reference TRBV28 and TRBJ2-1, is DVKVTQSSRYLVKRTGEKVFLECVQDMDHENMFWYRQDPGLGLRLIYFSYDVKMKEKGDIPEGYSVSREKKERFSLILESASTNQTSMYLCASRTDGAIYNEQFFGPGTRLTVL.

The chain combines TRBV5-1 with TRBJ1-1; D uncertain. The V gene lost 0 bases and the J gene lost 5 bases, with 2 bases spanning the gap. The CDR3 contains 11 residues. The V gene's germline CDR1 is SGHRS and CDR2 YFSETQ. The CDR3 is CASSLGTEAFF. CDR3 nucleotide sequence: TGCGCCAGCAGCTTGGGGACTGAAGCTTTCTTT.

The rearrangement links TRBV9 to TRBJ2-5, with TRBD1 matching over 8 bases. The CDR3 length is 15 residues. With V trimmed by 4 bases and J by 1 base, 6 bases remained unmatched. Germline CDR1 and CDR2: SGDLS and YYNGEE. CDR3 protein: CASSPRTGTQETQYF. In DNA form, the CDR3 reads TGTGCCAGCAGCCCGCGGACAGGGACCCAAGAGACCCAGTACTTC.

The J gene is TRBJ2-3, the V gene TRBV5-5; tentatively, D is TRBD1 or TRBD2 (5 bases each). Between the trimmed V and J ends, which lost 0 bases and 7 bases, there was a span of 12 bases. This CDR3 is built from 14 residues. CDR1 is SGHKS, CDR2 YYEKEE, per germline (reference sequence). The CDR3 protein is CASSLGGITNTQYF. CDR3 coding DNA: TGTGCCAGCAGCTTGGGGGGGATTACGAATACGCAGTATTTT. Variable domain in full (rest from reference TRBV5-5 and TRBJ2-3): DAGVTQSPTHLIKTRGQQVTLRCSPISGHKSVSWYQQVLGQGPQFIFQYYEKEERGRGNFPDRFSARQFPNYSSELNVNALLLGDSALYLCASSLGGITNTQYFGPGTRLTVL.

V gene TRBV5-1 combines with J gene TRBJ2-7; 7 nucleotides match TRBD1. The CDR3 is 15 residues long. V was pared by 1 base and J by 5 bases, with 9 bases of the junction left unmatched. Germline CDR1 reads SGHRS; CDR2 reads YFSETQ. The CDR3 spells CASSLMRQGKNEQYF. The CDR3, as DNA: TGCGCCAGCAGCTTGATGAGACAGGGTAAGAACGAGCAGTACTTC.

The CDR3 coding sequence is TGCGCCAGCAGCCAAGACCTAGCGGAGAACACCGGGGAGCTGTTTTTT. Translation gives CASSQDLAENTGELFF. The chain has TRBV4-3 and TRBJ2-2; 7 bases map to TRBD2. This CDR3 is built from 16 residues. After removal of 0 bases from V and 1 base from J, the junction contained 2 bases not matched to a gene. Germline V CDR1 and CDR2: LGHNA, YSLEER.

This clone was seen a single time. V is TRBV4-3 and J is TRBJ2-7; 8 bases are a match to TRBD1. The germline V gene encodes CDR1 LGHNA and CDR2 YSLEER. The CDR3 is 16 amino acids. J was trimmed by 4 bases and V by 1 base; bases with no gene match: 9. CDR3 sequence: CASSQVVAGGFYEQYF. The CDR3 nucleotides read TGCGCCAGCAGCCAAGTAGTAGCAGGGGGCTTTTACGAGCAGTACTTC.

This chain joins TRBV28 and TRBJ2-7, with no clear D. The CDR3 runs to 13 residues. The V end lost 5 bases, the J end lost 1 base, and 9 bases lay between the germline ends. Looked up from germline, CDR1 is MDHEN and CDR2 is SYDVKM. The CDR3 DNA is TGTGCCAGCAGTGGGCTTGCTTCCTACGAGCAGTACTTC. Amino acid sequence: CASSGLASYEQYF. Looking up the rest from reference TRBV28 and TRBJ2-7 gives the full variable domain: DVKVTQSSRYLVKRTGEKVFLECVQDMDHENMFWYRQDPGLGLRLIYFSYDVKMKEKGDIPEGYSVSREKKERFSLILESASTNQTSMYLCASSGLASYEQYFGPGTRLTVT.

The chain combines TRBV14 with TRBJ2-4; 8 bases are shared with TRBD2. V dropped 4 bases and J dropped 5; count of bases not matched to a gene: 4. This CDR3 has 14 residues. The germline V gene encodes CDR1 SGHDN and CDR2 FVKESK. CDR3 in amino acids: CASSRGLVQNIQYF. The CDR3 region has the DNA TGTGCCAGCAGCCGGGGACTAGTTCAAAACATTCAGTACTTC.

This clone was observed a few times. V gene TRBV6-1 combines with J gene TRBJ1-2; no reliable D call. The V gene lost 6 bases and the J gene lost 6 bases, with 14 bases spanning the gap. This CDR3 contains 13 residues. CDR1 is MNHNS and CDR2 is SASEGT in the germline V gene. This CDR3 reads CASRAPGADGYTF. CDR3 DNA: TGTGCCAGCAGGGCACCGGGAGCAGATGGCTACACCTTC.

This chain joins TRBV27 and TRBJ2-1, with D possibly matching TRBD2 (5 bases). The CDR3 has 13 residues. Trimming took off 2 bases at V and 4 bases at J, with 6 bases between the two ends. Germline CDR1 reads MNHEY; CDR2 reads SMNVEV (reference sequence). The CDR3 sequence: CASSLAGYNEQFF. CDR3 bases: TGTGCCAGCAGTTTAGCGGGTTACAATGAGCAGTTCTTC.

This clone has just a few counts. V is TRBV6-5 and J is TRBJ1-3; TRBD1 matches 9 bases. V shed 5 bases and J 7 bases; nucleotides not matched to a gene: 9. The CDR3 sequence is 15 residues long. Germline V gene lookup returns CDR1 MNHEY and CDR2 SVGAGI. This chain's CDR3 is CASSRVRTGDNTIYF. The CDR3 bases are TGTGCCAGCAGTCGAGTTCGGACAGGGGATAACACCATATATTTT.

V gene TRBV9 combines with J gene TRBJ2-3, with no clear D. CDR1 is SGDLS and CDR2 is YYNGEE in the germline V gene. This CDR3 is built from 15 residues. V dropped 4 bases and J dropped 2 bases, with 14 bases sitting between them. The CDR3 here is CASSPIGALTDTQYF. The CDR3 region has the DNA TGTGCCAGCAGCCCCATTGGAGCGCTCACAGATACGCAGTATTTT.

The rearrangement joins TRBV29-1 to TRBJ2-5, with D unclear. The CDR3 is made up of 14 amino acids. Per the germline V gene, CDR1 is SQVTM and CDR2 is ANQGSEA. V was pared by 1 base and J by 7 bases, with 16 bases between. CDR3 nucleotides: TGCAGCGTTGAAGTGGTCGGAGTACTTGTGACCCAGTACTTC. This translates into CSVEVVGVLVTQYF.

This chain connects TRBV11-3 to TRBJ1-1; D remains unclear. Trimming stripped 1 base from V and 2 bases from J, with 5 bases between. The CDR3 covers 13 residues. From germline, CDR1 is SGHNT and CDR2 YENEEA. CDR3 region: CASSLGANTEAFF. As DNA, the CDR3 is TGTGCCAGCAGCTTAGGGGCCAACACTGAAGCTTTCTTT.

This chain joins TRBV11-3 and TRBJ2-7; the match to TRBD2 covers 11 bases. The CDR3 has 15 residues. The J segment lost 1 base and the V segment lost 5 bases, leaving 4 bases of the junction unmatched. Germline V gives CDR1 SGHNT, CDR2 YENEEA. CDR3 residues: CASSPGLADSYEQYF. The CDR3, as DNA: TGTGCCAGCAGCCCGGGACTAGCGGATTCCTACGAGCAGTACTTC.

This rearrangement joins TRBV18 to TRBJ2-3; a possible D gene is TRBD1 (5 bases). The CDR3 totals 16 residues. V was pared by 2 bases and J by 1 base, with 13 bases between. The V gene's germline CDR1 is KGHSH and CDR2 LQKENI. DNA of the CDR3: TGTGCCAGCTCACCAGAGGTGCAAGGGGGCACAGATACGCAGTATTTT. It specifies CASSPEVQGGTDTQYF.

The V and J genes are TRBV9 and TRBJ2-7, with a possible D match to TRBD1 (7 bases). Germline values: CDR1 SGDLS, CDR2 YYNGEE. V lost 2 bases and J lost 4, with 16 bases in between. The CDR3 covers 15 residues. CDR3 loop: CASSVGGTDFYEQYF. The CDR3 coding sequence is TGTGCCAGCAGCGTTGGGGGGACAGACTTTTACGAGCAGTACTTC.

The chain recombines TRBV5-1 with TRBJ1-1; 8 positions match TRBD1. CDR3 length equals 20 residues. After removal of 4 bases from V and 0 bases from J, the junction contained 20 bases not matched to a gene. Germline values: CDR1 SGHRS, CDR2 YFSETQ. CDR3 sequence: CASSRKTGDKVIKLNTEAFF. In DNA, the CDR3 is TGCGCCAGCAGCAGAAAGACAGGGGATAAGGTCATTAAACTGAACACTGAAGCTTTCTTT.

This rearrangement joins TRBV6-1 to TRBJ2-7, with D perhaps given as TRBD1 or TRBD2 (6 bases each). Trimming stripped 6 bases from V and 2 bases from J, with 14 bases between. The CDR3 totals 14 residues. Looked up from germline, CDR1 is MNHNS and CDR2 is SASEGT. As DNA, the CDR3 is TGTGCCAGCAGGAGGGGGGAGCGCGCCTACGAGCAGTACTTC. It specifies CASRRGERAYEQYF.

The chain employs TRBV10-3 and TRBJ2-5; 9 nucleotides match TRBD2. V dropped 3 bases and J dropped 0; count of bases not matched to a gene: 8. Germline loops: CDR1 ENHRY, CDR2 SYGVKD. The CDR3 contains 17 residues. The CDR3 region is CAISDPLAGAYQETQYF. Written as DNA, the CDR3 is TGTGCCATCAGTGACCCATTAGCGGGAGCCTACCAAGAGACCCAGTACTTC.

The gene calls are TRBV11-2 and TRBJ2-7; 7 nucleotides match TRBD2. J lost 6 bases, V lost 0 bases, and 8 bases had no gene match. Germline-derived CDR1 and CDR2 are SGHAT and FQNNGV. CDR3 size: 15 residues. CDR3 loop: CASSLDGGEFSEQYF. The DNA of the CDR3 is TGTGCCAGCAGCTTAGATGGGGGGGAGTTTAGCGAGCAGTACTTC.

This chain joins TRBV4-1 and TRBJ1-2; no reliable D call. Trimming shortened V by 1 base and J by 5 bases, and 14 bases separated the two germline ends. This CDR3 spans 15 amino acids. Germline assignment: CDR1 MGHRA and CDR2 YSYEKL. The CDR3 region has the DNA TGCGCCAGCAGCCAAGGATCGACTCCGATTTATGGCTACACCTTC. Protein product: CASSQGSTPIYGYTF.

The V gene is TRBV18, the J gene TRBJ2-7, with D uncertain. CDR3 length equals 15 residues. CDR1 is KGHSH and CDR2 is LQKENI in the germline V gene. V was shortened by 2 bases and J by 3 bases, with 14 bases between the two germline ends. The CDR3 protein is CASSPGPNFFYEQYF. Here the CDR3 DNA reads TGTGCCAGCTCACCAGGACCGAACTTCTTCTACGAGCAGTACTTC.